A selection of T cell receptor beta chains follows, all from one sample in a study of cytomegalovirus exposure and HLA in healthy donors. Measured with immunoSEQ multiplex PCR; TCRdb has only the in-frame clones, and not every one. The sample has about 160,000 clones, around 82% seen once; the top ten hold around 0.41%. Material for sequencing was PBMCs. The receptors derive from a boy between 2 and 15 years old in good health and CMV-seronegative. The CDR3 runs from the conserved cysteine through the conserved F or W. The order of the fields is CDR3 DNA, CDR3 protein, D gene, clone size, V gene, J gene, CDR3 length. A D gene is named only where the DNA matches it firmly. Size is omitted from some rows. Given values are once, few, many or a class for expanded clones.

DNA: TGCGCCAGCAGTTACAGGGGGCAGTCGGGAAACATTCAGTACTTC; CDR3: CASSYRGQSGNIQYF; D: TRBD1; size: few; V: TRBV4-1; J: TRBJ2-4; length: 15
DNA: TGCGCCAGCAGCCAAGAGCCTAGCGGCTCCTACGAGCAGTACTTC; CDR3: CASSQEPSGSYEQYF; D: TRBD2; size: .; V: TRBV4-1; J: TRBJ2-7; length: 15
DNA: TGTGCCAGCAGCAGCAGAACCGGGACTACGATGTACGAGCAGTACTTC; CDR3: CASSSRTGTTMYEQYF; D: TRBD2; size: .; V: TRBV7-6; J: TRBJ2-7; length: 16
DNA: TGCGCCAGCAGCCAAGGGACCGCGGGCCTGTACCAAGAGACCCAGTACTTC; CDR3: CASSQGTAGLYQETQYF; D: .; size: .; V: TRBV4-1; J: TRBJ2-5; length: 17
DNA: TGTGCCAGCTCACCAGAGCGGGACTACGAGCAGTACTTC; CDR3: CASSPERDYEQYF; D: TRBD2; size: .; V: TRBV18; J: TRBJ2-7; length: 13
DNA: TGTGCCTGGAGTGTTGAGGCAGGGGTACGAGAGACCCAGTACTTC; CDR3: CAWSVEAGVRETQYF; D: .; size: .; V: TRBV30; J: TRBJ2-5; length: 15
DNA: TGTGCCAGCAGTGGGACCCGACAGGGGTATACCACTGAAGCTTTCTTT; CDR3: CASSGTRQGYTTEAFF; D: TRBD1; size: .; V: TRBV6-6; J: TRBJ1-1; length: 16
DNA: TGTGCCAGCAGCTCCGGGGTGGGGGGACGGACTGAAGCTTTCTTT; CDR3: CASSSGVGGRTEAFF; D: .; size: .; V: TRBV11-2; J: TRBJ1-1; length: 15
DNA: TGTGCCACCTATGGAGGGGACAGGCCCGCCGAGCAGTACTTC; CDR3: CATYGGDRPAEQYF; D: TRBD1; size: few; V: TRBV28; J: TRBJ2-7; length: 14
DNA: TGTGCCAGCAGTTTATATGAGGCGGGCAGGGGGGCGCCTGAAGCTTTCTTT; CDR3: CASSLYEAGRGAPEAFF; D: TRBD1; size: .; V: TRBV27; J: TRBJ1-1; length: 17
DNA: TGTGCCAGCAGCCCGGGACAGGGGGTCTCCTACGAGCAGTACTTC; CDR3: CASSPGQGVSYEQYF; D: TRBD1; size: .; V: TRBV5-4; J: TRBJ2-7; length: 15
DNA: TGCGCCAGCAGCTCTCGTGGGACTACTATGGGAGGAACCGGGGAGCTGTTTTTT; CDR3: CASSSRGTTMGGTGELFF; D: TRBD2; size: .; V: TRBV5-1; J: TRBJ2-2; length: 18
DNA: TGCGCCAGCAGCCAAGGACAAGTGGAACAAGAGACCCAGTACTTC; CDR3: CASSQGQVEQETQYF; D: .; size: few; V: TRBV4-1; J: TRBJ2-5; length: 15
DNA: TGTGCCAGCACCCTGGGGACTAGCGACTCCTACGAGCAGTACTTC; CDR3: CASTLGTSDSYEQYF; D: TRBD2; size: .; V: TRBV11-2; J: TRBJ2-7; length: 15
DNA: TGTGCCACCAGCAGAGGTCTAAGCGGTCTGGCGGCAGATACGCAGTATTTT; CDR3: CATSRGLSGLAADTQYF; D: .; size: .; V: TRBV15; J: TRBJ2-3; length: 17
DNA: TGTGCCAGCAGATCGGACAGTCGAGGCTACACCTTC; CDR3: CASRSDSRGYTF; D: .; size: .; V: TRBV9; J: TRBJ1-2; length: 12
DNA: TGTGCCAGTAGGAATCAGGGGACACCCTACGAGCAGTACTTC; CDR3: CASRNQGTPYEQYF; D: .; size: .; V: TRBV28; J: TRBJ2-7; length: 14
DNA: TGTGCCAGCACGATAACTAGTTCTGTCTACGAGCAGTACTTC; CDR3: CASTITSSVYEQYF; D: .; size: .; V: TRBV6-1; J: TRBJ2-7; length: 14
DNA: TGTGCCAGCAGTTACTCGGTTCATCTACCTTACAATGAGCAGTTCTTC; CDR3: CASSYSVHLPYNEQFF; D: .; size: .; V: TRBV6-5; J: TRBJ2-1; length: 16
DNA: TGTGCCAGCAGTTTAGCGGGAGGGCTGACAGATACGCAGTATTTT; CDR3: CASSLAGGLTDTQYF; D: TRBD2; size: few; V: TRBV28; J: TRBJ2-3; length: 15
DNA: TGTGCCAGCAGCCAACCCCGGGGGGGCCACTACAATGAGCAGTTCTTC; CDR3: CASSQPRGGHYNEQFF; D: TRBD2; size: .; V: TRBV13; J: TRBJ2-1; length: 16
DNA: TGTGCCAGCAGCTTAGGGAGCACCATGAACACTGAAGCTTTCTTT; CDR3: CASSLGSTMNTEAFF; D: .; size: .; V: TRBV7-9; J: TRBJ1-1; length: 15
DNA: TGTGCCAGCAGCTCACCGTGGACAGGGCGACACAATGAGCAGTTCTTC; CDR3: CASSSPWTGRHNEQFF; D: TRBD1; size: .; V: TRBV9; J: TRBJ2-1; length: 16
DNA: TGCGCCAGCAGGTCTCTCCTAGCGGGAGGAGGGGATACGCAGTATTTT; CDR3: CASRSLLAGGGDTQYF; D: TRBD2; size: .; V: TRBV5-1; J: TRBJ2-3; length: 16
DNA: TGTGCCAGCAGTGAATTCGACAGCTTAACCTATGGCTACACCTTC; CDR3: CASSEFDSLTYGYTF; D: .; size: .; V: TRBV25-1; J: TRBJ1-2; length: 15
DNA: TGCGCCAGCAGCCAAGGGAGGAATATGAACACTGAAGCTTTCTTT; CDR3: CASSQGRNMNTEAFF; D: .; size: few; V: TRBV4-1; J: TRBJ1-1; length: 15
DNA: TGTGCCAGCAGCTCCCCTTCCGTTCCGAACTATGGCTACACCTTC; CDR3: CASSSPSVPNYGYTF; D: .; size: few; V: TRBV7-9; J: TRBJ1-2; length: 15
DNA: TGTGCCAGCAGTCCCCTTTCCGCCTACGAGCAGTACTTC; CDR3: CASSPLSAYEQYF; D: .; size: .; V: TRBV27; J: TRBJ2-7; length: 13
DNA: TGTGCCAGCAGCTTAGCGACAGGCTTATACAATGAGCAGTTCTTC; CDR3: CASSLATGLYNEQFF; D: .; size: .; V: TRBV7-9; J: TRBJ2-1; length: 15
DNA: TGTGCCAGCAGTGAAATTAGGATGGGGGGATCGTTGAACACCATATATTTT; CDR3: CASSEIRMGGSLNTIYF; D: .; size: .; V: TRBV2; J: TRBJ1-3; length: 17
DNA: TGCGCCAGCAGCTTGGGGACAGGTAATCAGCCCCAGCATTTT; CDR3: CASSLGTGNQPQHF; D: TRBD1; size: .; V: TRBV5-1; J: TRBJ1-5; length: 14
DNA: TGCAGCGCCCAGATATTAATGAACACTGAAGCTTTCTTT; CDR3: CSAQILMNTEAFF; D: .; size: .; V: TRBV29-1; J: TRBJ1-1; length: 13
DNA: TGCGCCAGCAGCTTTTCGTCCACAACGAACACTGAAGCTTTCTTT; CDR3: CASSFSSTTNTEAFF; D: .; size: .; V: TRBV5-1; J: TRBJ1-1; length: 15
DNA: TGTGCCAGCAGCTTAGCGGCGGTACCTATATGGGGCTACACCTTC; CDR3: CASSLAAVPIWGYTF; D: .; size: .; V: TRBV7-6; J: TRBJ1-2; length: 15
DNA: TGCGCCAGCAGCTTGGTGGTCGGGTACGAGCAGTACTTC; CDR3: CASSLVVGYEQYF; D: .; size: .; V: TRBV5-1; J: TRBJ2-7; length: 13
DNA: TGTGCCAGCAGGGGGGCAGGGGCCAACGTCCTGACTTTC; CDR3: CASRGAGANVLTF; D: .; size: .; V: TRBV27; J: TRBJ2-6; length: 13
DNA: TGTGCCAGCAGTTTCGAGGTTAATCAGCCCCAGCATTTT; CDR3: CASSFEVNQPQHF; D: .; size: .; V: TRBV27; J: TRBJ1-5; length: 13
DNA: TGTGCTAGCAGCCAGCAGGCCGGGGAGCTGTTTTTT; CDR3: CASSQQAGELFF; D: .; size: .; V: TRBV7-7; J: TRBJ2-2; length: 12
DNA: TGTGCCAGCAGTGGGACGGGAAAAGATACGCAGTATTTT; CDR3: CASSGTGKDTQYF; D: .; size: .; V: TRBV2; J: TRBJ2-3; length: 13
DNA: TGTGCCAGCGCTGGGACAGGACAAGAGACCCAGTACTTC; CDR3: CASAGTGQETQYF; D: TRBD1; size: .; V: TRBV28; J: TRBJ2-5; length: 13
DNA: TGTGCCGGGGGAGGGGGGGGAAACACCATATATTTT; CDR3: CAGGGGGNTIYF; D: .; size: .; V: TRBV30; J: TRBJ1-3; length: 12